This paragraph covers one TCR beta chain sequence. This record belongs to a study of blood T cell repertoires in COVID-19. Cohorts were assigned according to the clinical history that participants reported. The protocol was immunoSEQ multiplex PCR, while the TCRdb copy is restricted to in-frame clones and leaves out a portion. The top ten hold roughly 5.6% of the sample, which has roughly 150,000 clones, over 70% seen once. The sequence was collected from a man in his 70s who had been exposed to COVID-19. Specimen: PBMCs or T cells enriched from blood (not recorded which).

CDR3 bases: TGCGCCAGCAGTGTACAAGGGGCTGGCACTGAAGCTTTCTTT. This sequence encodes CASSVQGAGTEAFF. The chain carries TRBV10-2 and TRBJ1-1; a possible D gene is TRBD1 (5 bases). Looked up from germline, CDR1 is WSHSY and CDR2 is SAAADI. This CDR3 contains 14 residues. V was trimmed by 4 bases and J by 4 bases, leaving 13 bases between them.